These 6 T cell receptor beta chains share one sample of origin, sequenced in a study of shared T cell receptors in the human thymus. The repertoire was sequenced with immunoSEQ multiplex PCR; TCRdb's copy has only in-frame clones and lacks some. Of 700,000 to 750,000 clones in the sample, 80% to 90% were seen once. The data were also submitted as part of a second study, on human thymus T cells.

Sequencing was done on a sample of thymocytes. The receptors shown here come from a girl under three years old with a congenital heart defect.

The chain joins TRBV5-1 to TRBJ2-7; a possible D gene is TRBD2 (6 bases). Looked up from germline, CDR1 is SGHRS and CDR2 is YFSETQ. CDR3 length: 14 amino acids. V was cut by 2 bases and J by 2 bases, with 11 bases left in between. The DNA for the CDR3 is TGCGCCAGCAGCTTCGTCGGGGGAACCTACGAGCAGTACTTC. It translates to CASSFVGGTYEQYF.

The rearrangement joins TRBV27 to TRBJ2-7; TRBD2 might be the D (5 bases). The CDR3 is made up of 16 amino acids. Germline lookup yields CDR1 MNHEY and CDR2 SMNVEV (reference sequence). Trimming took 2 bases from V and 3 from J, leaving 17 bases between them. CDR3 sequence (DNA): TGTGCCAGCAGTTTAGGGAGCCGGGTGCAGCTCTACGAGCAGTACTTC. Translated, it gives CASSLGSRVQLYEQYF.

V and J are TRBV5-6 and TRBJ1-2, with D possibly TRBD1 on 5 matching bases. The germline CDR1 and CDR2 sequences are SGHDT and YYEEEE. This CDR3 contains 16 residues. The ends were cut back, 0 bases at V and 2 bases at J, with 14 bases in the middle. The CDR3 loop is CASSLEGLRSNYGYTF. Written as DNA, the CDR3 is TGTGCCAGCAGCTTGGAGGGACTTCGTTCCAACTATGGCTACACCTTC.

The chain uses TRBV27 and TRBJ2-3, with D possibly being TRBD2 (6 bases). Germline assignment: CDR1 MNHEY and CDR2 SMNVEV (reference sequence). The CDR3 runs 14 residues. The V gene lost 8 bases and the J gene lost 2 bases, with 14 bases spanning the gap. The CDR3 is CASAPGEITDTQYF. The CDR3 nucleotides read TGTGCCAGCGCCCCGGGGGAGATCACAGATACGCAGTATTTT.

The chain is built from TRBV11-2 and TRBJ1-5, with 7 bases that match TRBD1. The CDR3 runs 18 residues. Trimming took 0 bases from V and 2 from J; bases not matched to a gene: 10. CDR1 SGHAT and CDR2 FQNNGV come from the germline V gene. Here the CDR3 DNA reads TGTGCCAGCAGCTTAGATCTGGCGGGGACAGAGGGCAATCAGCCCCAGCATTTT. Its protein is CASSLDLAGTEGNQPQHF.

V is TRBV4-1 and J is TRBJ2-3; possible D gene TRBD2, 6 bases. The CDR3 has 16 amino acids. Trimming pared 0 bases from V and 6 bases from J, leaving 16 bases between. CDR1 and CDR2 from the germline V gene are MGHRA and YSYEKL. CDR3 sequence: CASSQDPGVRPDTQYF. Written as DNA, the CDR3 is TGCGCCAGCAGCCAAGATCCGGGGGTCCGCCCCGATACGCAGTATTTT.